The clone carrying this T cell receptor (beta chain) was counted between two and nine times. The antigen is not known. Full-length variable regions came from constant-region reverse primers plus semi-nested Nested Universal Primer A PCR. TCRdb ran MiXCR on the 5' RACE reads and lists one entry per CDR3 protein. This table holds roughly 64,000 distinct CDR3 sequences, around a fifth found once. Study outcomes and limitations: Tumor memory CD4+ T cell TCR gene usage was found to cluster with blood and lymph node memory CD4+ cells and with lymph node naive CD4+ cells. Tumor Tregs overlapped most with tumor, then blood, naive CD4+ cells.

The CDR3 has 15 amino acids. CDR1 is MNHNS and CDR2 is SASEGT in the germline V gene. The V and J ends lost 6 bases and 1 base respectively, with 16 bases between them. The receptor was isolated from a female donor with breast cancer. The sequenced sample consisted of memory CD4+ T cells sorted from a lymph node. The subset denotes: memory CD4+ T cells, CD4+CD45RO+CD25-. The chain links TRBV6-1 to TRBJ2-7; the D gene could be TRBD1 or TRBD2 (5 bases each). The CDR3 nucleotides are TGTGCCAGCAGCGGCCGGACGGGGCAATCCTACGAGCAGTACTTC. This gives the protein CASSGRTGQSYEQYF.